This TCR beta chain was sequenced in a study of shared clonotypes between healthy human individuals. The study's findings and limits: Sampling used blood alone; tissue repertoires probably differ.

Every contributor of samples was a Caucasian grown-up residing in Nashville, Tennessee. V was clipped by 6 bases and J by 1 base, with 12 bases between them. The CDR3 consists of 14 residues. In germline, CDR1 is MRHNA, CDR2 SNTAGT. As regards this clone: Antigen unknown.

Samples underwent the assay at deep level. Assay used: immunoSEQ multiplex PCR; TCRdb lists only in-frame clones, some missing. Of under 650,000 clones detected, 90% to 97% appear once; the ten largest clones hold 0.055% to 0.075%. The receptor was isolated from a woman under 40 in good health. This chain uses TRBV6-4 with TRBJ1-1; the D is unclear. The sequenced sample was naive CD4+ T cells sorted from blood. The subset here: CD45RA+ positively selected. CDR3 in amino acids: CASSLRNRNTEAFF. The CDR3 nucleotides are TGTGCCAGCAGCCTAAGGAACAGGAACACTGAAGCTTTCTTT.